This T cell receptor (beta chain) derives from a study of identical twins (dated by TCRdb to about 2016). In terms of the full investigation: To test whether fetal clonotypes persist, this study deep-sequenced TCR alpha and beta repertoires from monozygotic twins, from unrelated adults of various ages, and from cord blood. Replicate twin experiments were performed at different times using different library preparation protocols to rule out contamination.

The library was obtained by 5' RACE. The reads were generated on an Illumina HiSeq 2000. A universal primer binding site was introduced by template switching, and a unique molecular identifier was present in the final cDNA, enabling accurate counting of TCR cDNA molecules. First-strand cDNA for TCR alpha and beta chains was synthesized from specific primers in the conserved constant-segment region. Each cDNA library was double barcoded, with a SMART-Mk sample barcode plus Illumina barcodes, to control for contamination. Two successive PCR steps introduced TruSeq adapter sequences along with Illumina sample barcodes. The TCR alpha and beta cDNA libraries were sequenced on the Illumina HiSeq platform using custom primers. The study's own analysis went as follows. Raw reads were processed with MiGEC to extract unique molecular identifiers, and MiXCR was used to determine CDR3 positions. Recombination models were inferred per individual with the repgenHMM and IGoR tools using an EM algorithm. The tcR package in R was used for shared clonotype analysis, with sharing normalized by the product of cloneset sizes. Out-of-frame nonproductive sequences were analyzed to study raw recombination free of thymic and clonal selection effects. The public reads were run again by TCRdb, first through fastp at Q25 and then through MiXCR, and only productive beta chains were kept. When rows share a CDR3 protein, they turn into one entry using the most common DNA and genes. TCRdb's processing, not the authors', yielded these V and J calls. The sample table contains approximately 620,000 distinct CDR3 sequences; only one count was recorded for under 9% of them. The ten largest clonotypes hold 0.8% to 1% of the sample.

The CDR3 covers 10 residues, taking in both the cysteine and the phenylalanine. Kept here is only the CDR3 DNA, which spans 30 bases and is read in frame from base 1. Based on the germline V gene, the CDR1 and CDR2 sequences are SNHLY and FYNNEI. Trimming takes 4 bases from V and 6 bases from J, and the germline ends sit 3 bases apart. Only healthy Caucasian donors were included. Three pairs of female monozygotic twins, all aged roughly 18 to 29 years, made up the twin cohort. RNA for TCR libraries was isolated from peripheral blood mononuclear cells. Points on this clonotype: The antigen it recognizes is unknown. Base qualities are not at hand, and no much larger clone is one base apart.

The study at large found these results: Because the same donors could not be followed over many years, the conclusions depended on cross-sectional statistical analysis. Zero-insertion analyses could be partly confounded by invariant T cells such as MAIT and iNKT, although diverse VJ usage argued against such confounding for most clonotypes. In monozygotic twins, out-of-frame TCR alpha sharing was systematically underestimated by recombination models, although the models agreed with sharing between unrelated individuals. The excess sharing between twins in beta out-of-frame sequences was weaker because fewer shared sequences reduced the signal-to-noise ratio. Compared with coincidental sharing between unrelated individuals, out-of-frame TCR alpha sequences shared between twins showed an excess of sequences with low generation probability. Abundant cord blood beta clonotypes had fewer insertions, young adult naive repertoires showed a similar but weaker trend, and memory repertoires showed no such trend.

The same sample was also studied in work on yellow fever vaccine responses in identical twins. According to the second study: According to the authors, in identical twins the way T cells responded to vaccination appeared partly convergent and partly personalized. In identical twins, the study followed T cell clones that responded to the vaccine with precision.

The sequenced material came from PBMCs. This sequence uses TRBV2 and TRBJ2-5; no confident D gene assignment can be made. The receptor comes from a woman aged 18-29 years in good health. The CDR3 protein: CASSVQTQYF. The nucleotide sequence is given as TGTGCCAGCAGTGTTCAGACCCAGTACTTC.